The 15 T cell receptor beta chains in this list originate from one sample, sequenced in a study of shared clonotypes between healthy human individuals. CD45RO-negative CD8 cells positively selected for CCR7 made up the naive population, which excluded terminally differentiated effector memory CD45RA+ cells. The protocol was immunoSEQ multiplex PCR, while the TCRdb copy is restricted to in-frame clones and leaves out a portion. The table lists roughly 2,000,000 clones, approximately 95% of them singletons. Sequencing was performed on naive CD8+ T cells sorted from blood. The receptor set was obtained from a man younger than 30 in good health.

CDR3 sequence: CASSDWEGQEQFF. The CDR3 DNA follows: TGTGCCAGCAGTGACTGGGAAGGGCAAGAGCAGTTCTTC. The chain combines TRBV6-4 with TRBJ2-1; D is undetermined. The CDR3 consists of 13 residues. CDR1 and CDR2 (germline): MRHNA, SNTAGT. With 1 base removed from V and 10 bases from J, the gap between germline ends came to 11 bases.

The J gene is TRBJ2-7, the V gene TRBV13; D tentatively reads TRBD1 or TRBD2 (7 bases each). The CDR3 spans 13 residues. Germline V lookup: CDR1 PRHDT, CDR2 FYEKMQ (reference sequence). V was clipped by 5 bases and J by 5 bases, with 13 bases between them. The DNA of the CDR3 is TGTGCCAGCAGCCCCCCAGGGGGGGACGAGCAGTACTTC. Translating gives CASSPPGGDEQYF.

The chain joins TRBV5-1 to TRBJ2-3; 8 bases match TRBD2. The CDR3 has 13 amino acids. Trimming cost V 7 bases and J 1 base; bases outside gene matches: 2. Germline V CDR1 and CDR2: SGHRS, YFSETQ. CDR3 DNA: TGCGCCAGCGGAGCGGGGGGCACAGATACGCAGTATTTT. Its protein product is CASGAGGTDTQYF. Filled out from reference TRBV5-1 and TRBJ2-3, the complete variable domain reads KAGVTQTPRYLIKTRGQQVTLSCSPISGHRSVSWYQQTPGQGLQFLFEYFSETQRNKGNFPGRFSGRQFSNSRSEMNVSTLELGDSALYLCASGAGGTDTQYFGPGTRLTVL.

As concerns this clone: The same CDR3 also results from other DNA sequences found in this sample. The genes are TRBV10-1 and TRBJ2-7; D gene ambiguous. Germline V gene sequence: CDR1 WNHNN, CDR2 SYGVQD (reference sequence). Trimming removed 0 bases at V and 4 bases at J, with 7 bases between. The CDR3 runs to 13 residues. The CDR3 sequence is CASSESLLYEQYF. CDR3 nucleotide sequence: TGCGCCAGCAGTGAGTCGCTTCTTTACGAGCAGTACTTC.

The chain employs TRBV27 and TRBJ2-1, with TRBD1 identical over 9 bases. The CDR3 spans 15 residues. The V segment lost 7 bases and the J segment 5 bases; nucleotides outside the gene matches: 9. Germline CDR1 and CDR2: MNHEY and SMNVEV (reference sequence). The chain's CDR3 is CASNTGGANDNEQFF. The CDR3 DNA is TGTGCCAGCAACACAGGGGGCGCGAATGACAATGAGCAGTTCTTC.

V usage is TRBV11-2 and J usage is TRBJ2-5; TRBD2 agrees at 13 bases. CDR1 and CDR2 (germline): SGHAT, FQNNGV. The CDR3 runs to 15 residues. V was clipped by 7 bases and J by 4 bases; unmatched bases: 6. CDR3 sequence reads: CASNPTSGGIETQYF. CDR3 nucleotides: TGTGCCAGCAACCCGACTAGCGGGGGGATAGAGACCCAGTACTTC.

This clone was observed a single time. The rearrangement uses TRBV18 and TRBJ2-7; D is unclear. Germline values: CDR1 KGHSH, CDR2 LQKENI. The CDR3 consists of 15 residues. V lost 5 bases to trimming and J lost 0 bases, with 14 bases between them. The CDR3 sequence: CASSFPEKSSYEQYF. The CDR3 DNA reads TGTGCCAGCTCATTCCCAGAAAAGAGCTCCTACGAGCAGTACTTC.

The chain employs TRBV2 and TRBJ2-4, with 11 bases identical to TRBD1. Germline-derived CDR1 and CDR2 are SNHLY and FYNNEI. The CDR3 spans 16 residues. With 4 bases clipped from V and 2 bases from J, the junction kept 4 bases outside the gene matches. CDR3 DNA: TGTGCCAGCAGTGTAGGGACAGGGGGAACCAAAAACATTCAGTACTTC. It yields the protein CASSVGTGGTKNIQYF.

The chain combines TRBV7-9 with TRBJ2-6; a weak D match, TRBD2 (6 bases). The V end was cut by 5 bases, the J end by 1 base, with 21 bases between. This CDR3 is 19 amino acids long. CDR1 and CDR2 (germline): SEHNR, FQNEAQ (reference sequence). This CDR3 is CASSPLPGLVISGANVLTF. The CDR3 nucleotides are TGTGCCAGCAGCCCCCTTCCGGGACTGGTAATTTCTGGGGCCAACGTCCTGACTTTC.

About this clone itself: This same CDR3 is encoded by further DNA sequences in the sample. V is TRBV7-9 and J is TRBJ2-1; weak D call: TRBD2 (6 bases). Germline V gene sequence: CDR1 SEHNR, CDR2 FQNEAQ (reference sequence). The V gene lost 3 bases and the J gene lost 5 bases, with 8 bases spanning the gap. The CDR3 has 13 residues. The CDR3 loop is CASSLGGHNEQFF. CDR3 in DNA: TGTGCCAGCAGCTTGGGAGGACACAATGAGCAGTTCTTC.

Many counts were recorded for this clone. In the same sample, other DNA sequences code for this CDR3. The chain links TRBV9 to TRBJ2-2, with D perhaps matching TRBD1 (6 bases). The germline V gene encodes CDR1 SGDLS and CDR2 YYNGEE. The CDR3 extends over 14 amino acids. The V end lost 0 bases, the J end lost 4 bases, and 7 bases lay between the germline ends. The CDR3 region is CASSVGGGTGELFF. The CDR3 coding sequence is TGTGCCAGCAGCGTAGGAGGGGGCACCGGGGAGCTGTTTTTT.

The CDR3 sequence: CASSPLGGGSYEQYF. CDR3 sequence (DNA): TGTGCCAGCAGCCCCCTAGGTGGGGGGTCCTACGAGCAGTACTTC. The V gene is TRBV6-1, the J gene TRBJ2-7; TRBD2 might be the D (6 bases). Germline V gene sequence: CDR1 MNHNS, CDR2 SASEGT. Trimming shortened V by 6 bases and J by 1 base, and 16 bases separated the two germline ends. This CDR3 region has 15 residues.

This clone was detected only once. The chain couples TRBV19 to TRBJ1-6; 9 bases are a match to TRBD1. The J segment lost 9 bases and the V segment lost 3 bases, leaving 6 bases of the junction unmatched. CDR3 length: 15 residues. Germline V CDR1 and CDR2: LNHDA, SQIVND (reference sequence). The CDR3 region is CASSIGTGGSSPLHF. Here the CDR3 DNA reads TGTGCCAGTAGTATTGGCACAGGGGGCTCTTCACCCCTCCACTTT.

V and J are TRBV6-1 and TRBJ2-7; 9 bases match TRBD2. The CDR3 runs to 15 residues. The germline V gene has CDR1 MNHNS and CDR2 SASEGT. V dropped 2 bases and J dropped 4; count of bases not matched to a gene: 6. The CDR3 loop reads CASSENLAGPYEQYF. The CDR3 DNA reads TGTGCCAGCAGTGAAAACCTAGCGGGGCCTTACGAGCAGTACTTC.

V is TRBV2 and J is TRBJ1-2, with D maybe TRBD1 (5 bases). Trimming shortened V by 6 bases and J by 8 bases, and 13 bases separated the two germline ends. The germline CDR1 and CDR2 sequences are SNHLY and FYNNEI. This CDR3 comprises 12 residues. Here the CDR3 DNA reads TGTGCCAGCAGGGGGGGACGGATGGGCTACACCTTC. It translates to CASRGGRMGYTF.